Listed here are 12 T cell receptor beta chains from one sample, sequenced in a study of shared clonotypes between healthy human individuals. The naive CD8 fraction comprised CD45RO-negative cells positively selected for CCR7 and excluded terminally differentiated effector memory CD45RA+ cells. The repertoire was sequenced with immunoSEQ multiplex PCR; TCRdb's copy has only in-frame clones and lacks some. The table includes around 2,000,000 clones, roughly 91% detected once. Sequences were obtained from naive CD8+ T cells from PBMCs. These receptors were obtained from a man aged 18 to 29 in good health. Some clones in this sample may be carry-over from other donors' samples.

The chain recombines TRBV29-1 with TRBJ1-3; D is unclear. Germline V gene sequence: CDR1 SQVTM, CDR2 ANQGSEA. The CDR3 spans 13 residues. Trimming stripped 4 bases from V and 2 bases from J, with 9 bases between. CDR3 residues: CSVATGAGNTIYF. CDR3 in DNA: TGCAGCGTTGCCACGGGCGCTGGAAACACCATATATTTT. Complete variable domain (other parts from reference TRBV29-1 and TRBJ1-3): SAVISQKPSRDICQRGTSLTIQCQVDSQVTMMFWYRQQPGQSLTLIATANQGSEATYESGFVIDKFPISRPNLTFSTLTVSNMSPEDSSIYLCSVATGAGNTIYFGEGSWLTVV.

The chain recombines TRBV11-2 with TRBJ2-5, with 8 positions matching TRBD2. The CDR3 runs to 17 residues. Per germline, CDR1 SGHAT and CDR2 FQNNGV. The V and J ends lost 5 bases and 3 bases, in that order; junction bases with no gene match: 14. Written as DNA, the CDR3 is TGTGCCAGCAGCCCGCATCCGGGACTAGGGGTAGAAGAGACCCAGTACTTC. It codes for CASSPHPGLGVEETQYF.

The rearrangement joins TRBV19 to TRBJ2-5; 9 positions match TRBD2. CDR1 and CDR2 from the germline V gene are LNHDA and SQIVND (reference sequence). This CDR3 spans 15 amino acids. J gave up 4 bases and V 3 bases, and 6 bases lay outside the gene matches. CDR3 in DNA: TGTGCCAGTAGTATGGATAGCGGGAGAAGAGAGACCCAGTACTTC. This gives the protein CASSMDSGRRETQYF.

In its sample, this clone was seen once. The V call is TRBV11-2, the J call TRBJ1-3, with D possibly matching TRBD1 (6 bases). In germline, CDR1 is SGHAT, CDR2 FQNNGV. The CDR3 sequence is 14 residues long. Trimming removed 5 bases from V and 0 bases from J, with 8 bases in between. The CDR3 coding sequence is TGTGCCAGCAGCCCGGACAGCTCTGGAAACACCATATATTTT. It encodes CASSPDSSGNTIYF.

V is TRBV9 and J is TRBJ1-1, with D tentatively TRBD1 (5 bases). Trimming pared 4 bases from V and 6 bases from J, leaving 19 bases between. The CDR3 length is 15 residues. The germline V gene encodes CDR1 SGDLS and CDR2 YYNGEE. The CDR3 loop reads CASSISSGDWAEAFF. CDR3 nucleotide sequence: TGTGCCAGCAGCATCTCATCGGGGGATTGGGCTGAAGCTTTCTTT.

This chain links TRBV19 with TRBJ2-5; 12 nucleotides align to TRBD2. This CDR3 is 16 amino acids long. V dropped 5 bases and J dropped 1; count of bases not matched to a gene: 5. Germline values: CDR1 LNHDA, CDR2 SQIVND (reference sequence). CDR3 in DNA: TGTGCCAGTAGTTTCGGACTAGCGGGACTCCAAGAGACCCAGTACTTC. Residues: CASSFGLAGLQETQYF.

The rearrangement uses TRBV28 and TRBJ2-5, with D tentatively TRBD1 or TRBD2 (6 bases each). The CDR3 runs to 14 residues. In germline, CDR1 is MDHEN, CDR2 SYDVKM. Between the trimmed V and J ends, which lost 2 bases and 7 bases, there was a span of 14 bases. Written as DNA, the CDR3 is TGTGCCAGCAGTTTAATCGGGGGCGAAGGGACCCAGTACTTC. This encodes CASSLIGGEGTQYF.

The chain is built from TRBV11-1 and TRBJ2-3, with 8 positions matching TRBD1. The CDR3 has 16 residues. Germline trimming cut 2 bases from V and 4 bases from J; bases unmatched to any gene: 8. Germline V lookup: CDR1 SGHAT, CDR2 FQDESV (reference sequence). The chain's CDR3 is CASSLSPGGRADTQYF. In nucleotides, the CDR3 is TGTGCCAGCAGCTTATCCCCAGGGGGCCGGGCAGATACGCAGTATTTT.

This clone has only a few counts. J is TRBJ2-2 and V is TRBV4-1; D is unresolved. CDR3 length: 13 amino acids. Germline V gives CDR1 MGHRA, CDR2 YSYEKL. The germline V and J ends were trimmed by 6 bases and 3 bases, with 8 bases remaining between them. CDR3 bases: TGCGCCAGCAGACCTCAAGACACCGGGGAGCTGTTTTTT. This sequence encodes CASRPQDTGELFF.

The rearrangement uses TRBV28 and TRBJ1-5, with no clear D. CDR1 and CDR2 from the germline V gene are MDHEN and SYDVKM. The CDR3 spans 15 residues. The V and J ends lost 8 bases and 2 bases respectively, with 16 bases between them. The CDR3 spells CASGSLSGGNQPQHF. The CDR3 DNA reads TGTGCCAGCGGCTCATTATCTGGGGGCAATCAGCCCCAGCATTTT.

This chain connects TRBV19 to TRBJ2-7; D is unclear. The CDR3 extends over 15 amino acids. V lost 5 bases and J 3 bases, leaving 17 bases between the germline ends. Germline CDR1 reads LNHDA; CDR2 reads SQIVND (reference sequence). The CDR3 DNA follows: TGTGCCAGTAGTCCAAGTTGGGCCCGGAGCTACGAGCAGTACTTC. Amino acids: CASSPSWARSYEQYF.

Comments on this clone: Distinct nucleotide sequences in the sample also encode this CDR3. V is TRBV5-1 and J is TRBJ2-7, with D unclear. V was shortened by 4 bases and J by 0 bases, with 5 bases between the two germline ends. In germline, CDR1 is SGHRS, CDR2 YFSETQ. The CDR3 has 12 residues. In DNA, the CDR3 is TGCGCCAGCAGCCCCAGCTCCTACGAGCAGTACTTC. This gives the protein CASSPSSYEQYF.